This T cell receptor beta chain comes out of a study of siplizumab effects on memory and regulatory T cells. Whole-study findings and limits: Naive or memory phenotype was unassignable for roughly 80-96% of proliferating CD4+ or CD8+ clones.

CDR1 is SGHNT and CDR2 is YYREEE in the germline V gene (reference sequence). The V gene lost 0 bases and the J gene lost 8 bases, with 17 bases spanning the gap. The CDR3 length is 15 residues. Here immunoSEQ multiplex PCR was the method, and the copy in TCRdb shows in-frame clones only, minus some. The table includes 90,000 to 110,000 clones, around 90% detected once. This clone was seen once. Its antigen is unidentified. The specimen was Tregs sorted from blood. This sequence originates from a human donor in good health. The chain employs TRBV5-4 and TRBJ1-2; unclear D gene. The CDR3 DNA sequence: TGTGCCAGCAGCTTGGGGCAAGGCGGGCGCGACGGCTACACCTTC. It codes for CASSLGQGGRDGYTF.